Following are 16 T cell receptor beta chains from one sample sequenced in a study of spatial heterogeneity in lung cancer. General observations from the study: Mutation counts in tumors were tracked by counts of expanded intratumoral alpha and beta TCRs.

These receptors lack a known antigen. TCRdb re-analysed the 5' RACE reads in MiXCR, keeping a single row per CDR3 protein. The sample holds under 9,000 distinct CDR3 sequences, about an eighth seen once. Noted time point: sample taken at primary tumor resection. The source material was lung tumor tissue, sampled at surgery. These receptors were taken from a male donor with early-stage non-small cell lung cancer.

This clonotype was recorded many times. The chain has TRBV12-3 or TRBV12-4 and TRBJ2-1; D not resolved. Deletions cut 10 bases from V and 3 bases from J, with 13 bases between. The CDR3 has 13 amino acids. The CDR3 is CATGKDGYNEQFF. The CDR3 coding sequence is TGTGCCACAGGAAAAGATGGCTACAATGAGCAGTTCTTC.

This clonotype was recorded at least ten times. Written as DNA, the CDR3 is TGTGCCAGCAGTGAATATGGCCGGGCGGACACCGGGGAGCTGTTTTTT. It is translated as CASSEYGRADTGELFF. The chain uses TRBV25-1 and TRBJ2-2; D remains unclear. The CDR3 has 16 amino acids. Germline V gene sequence: CDR1 MGHDK, CDR2 SYGVNS. V lost 0 bases and J 3 bases, leaving 11 bases between the germline ends.

This clonotype occurred many times. The chain joins TRBV11-3 to TRBJ2-2; tentatively, D is TRBD1 or TRBD2 (5 bases each). V dropped 5 bases and J dropped 0 bases, with 13 bases sitting between them. Germline V gives CDR1 SGHNT, CDR2 YENEEA. The CDR3 loop spans 16 amino acids. Written as DNA, the CDR3 is TGTGCCAGCAGCCCCGGGGCGGGCGCGAACACCGGGGAGCTGTTTTTT. Translating it yields CASSPGAGANTGELFF.

The chain recombines TRBV5-4 with TRBJ2-4, with D perhaps TRBD2 (5 bases). V lost 1 base and J 5 bases, leaving 7 bases between the germline ends. CDR3 length: 13 amino acids. The germline gives CDR1 SGHNT, CDR2 YYREEE (reference sequence). Here the CDR3 reads CASSLLEENIQYF. The CDR3, as DNA: TGTGCCAGCAGCTTGTTGGAGGAAAACATTCAGTACTTC.

This clonotype is medium-sized within its sample. The chain couples TRBV5-8 to TRBJ2-7, with D maybe TRBD1 (6 bases). The germline CDR1 and CDR2 sequences are SGHTS and YDEGEE. Trimming took off 4 bases at V and 4 bases at J, with 15 bases between the two ends. The CDR3 spans 14 residues. CDR3 sequence reads: CASSPWAGDYEQYV. The CDR3 DNA sequence: TGTGCCAGCAGCCCCTGGGCAGGGGATTACGAGCAGTACGTC.

This clonotype was detected ten times or more. The rearrangement links TRBV7-8 to TRBJ1-4; the match to TRBD1 covers 10 bases. V trimming: 5 bases; J trimming: 5 bases; junction bases outside the gene matches: 5. Germline V lookup: CDR1 SGHVS, CDR2 FQNEAQ. CDR3 length: 15 residues. The CDR3 DNA follows: TGTGCCAGCAGCCTACAGGACAGGGGGAATGAAAAACTGTTTTTT. Protein sequence: CASSLQDRGNEKLFF.

This clonotype is termed medium-sized. V usage is TRBV14 and J usage is TRBJ1-1; possibly TRBD1 for D (6 bases). The CDR3 totals 16 residues. The germline V gene has CDR1 SGHDN and CDR2 FVKESK. V was trimmed by 5 bases and J by 1 base, leaving 17 bases between them. The chain's CDR3 is CASSSRGGFGNTEAFF. DNA for the CDR3: TGTGCCAGCAGCAGCCGTGGGGGCTTTGGGAACACTGAAGCTTTCTTT. Filled out from reference TRBV14 and TRBJ1-1, the complete variable domain reads EAGVTQFPSHSVIEKGQTVTLRCDPISGHDNLYWYRRVMGKEIKFLLHFVKESKQDESGMPNNRFLAERTGGTYSTLKVQPAELEDSGVYFCASSSRGGFGNTEAFFGQGTRLTVV.

This clonotype is labeled as large (0.1 to 1%). The CDR3, as DNA: TGTGCCAGCAGCTTCCGACAAATATACAATGAGCAGTTCTTC. Its translation: CASSFRQIYNEQFF. This chain uses TRBV11-2 with TRBJ2-1; D gene unclear. This CDR3 comprises 14 residues. V lost 3 bases, J lost 4 bases, and 10 bases lay in between. The germline V gene encodes CDR1 SGHAT and CDR2 FQNNGV.

This clonotype showed up many times. This sequence joins TRBV5-1 and TRBJ1-4; D gene uncertain. Trimming pared 3 bases from V and 8 bases from J, leaving 14 bases between. This CDR3 is built from 14 residues. Germline V gene sequence: CDR1 SGHRS, CDR2 YFSETQ. CDR3 DNA sequence: TGCGCCAGCAGCTGGGGATACAGCGAAGAAAAACTGTTTTTT. Protein: CASSWGYSEEKLFF.

This clonotype was counted ten times or more. The chain uses TRBV4-1 and TRBJ2-7; 7 bases match TRBD1. The CDR3 sequence is 14 residues long. Germline V gives CDR1 MGHRA, CDR2 YSYEKL. V shed 4 bases and J 2 bases; nucleotides not matched to a gene: 5. CDR3 DNA sequence: TGCGCCAGCAGCCTAATGACAGGGACCTACGAGCAGTACGTC. Translating it yields CASSLMTGTYEQYV.

This clonotype is deemed medium-sized (0.01 to 0.1%). The chain joins TRBV7-2 to TRBJ2-5, with 8 bases matching TRBD1. Unmatched junction bases numbered 4, after V lost 5 bases and J lost 2 bases. This CDR3 has 14 residues. The germline gives CDR1 SGHTA, CDR2 FQGNSA. This chain's CDR3 is CASSMGTGQETQYF. CDR3 in DNA: TGTGCCAGCAGCATGGGGACAGGACAAGAGACCCAGTACTTC.

This clonotype is classed as medium-sized (0.01 to 0.1%). Germline and junction disagree at one end, which may indicate a read error. The V call is TRBV7-3, the J call TRBJ1-6; D uncertain. Per the germline V gene, CDR1 is SGHTA and CDR2 is FQGTGA. This CDR3 comprises 13 residues. The CDR3 reads CASGVDRYSSLHF. CDR3 DNA: TGTGCCAGCGGGGTGGACCGCTATTCATCCCTCCACTTT.

This clonotype came up many times. The chain couples TRBV5-1 to TRBJ2-1; D might be TRBD2 (7 bases). The CDR3 is 14 residues long. The germline CDR1 and CDR2 sequences are SGHRS and YFSETQ. Trimming took off 4 bases at V and 9 bases at J, with 17 bases between the two ends. CDR3 sequence reads: CASSRLQGGAEQFF. The CDR3 DNA sequence: TGCGCCAGCAGCCGGCTACAAGGGGGGGCTGAGCAGTTCTTC.

This clonotype is medium-sized by share. The chain carries TRBV20-1 and TRBJ2-7; D remains unclear. Germline values: CDR1 DFQATT, CDR2 SNEGSKA (reference sequence). Between the trimmed V and J ends, which lost 6 bases and 1 base, there was a span of 16 bases. The CDR3 has 14 amino acids. This chain's CDR3 is CSAPQQRASYEQYF. For the CDR3, the DNA is TGCAGTGCCCCGCAGCAACGCGCTTCCTACGAGCAGTACTTC.

This clonotype was recorded at least ten times. The chain joins TRBV13 to TRBJ2-3, with D possibly matching TRBD1 (6 bases). Germline CDR1 reads PRHDT; CDR2 reads FYEKMQ (reference sequence). The CDR3 is 16 residues long. V lost 5 bases, J lost 4 bases, and 19 bases lay in between. The CDR3 loop reads CASSALTRQAPDTQYF. In DNA form, the CDR3 reads TGTGCCAGCAGCGCACTGACTCGACAGGCGCCAGATACGCAGTATTTT.

In its sample, this clonotype was seen many times. V and J are TRBV2 and TRBJ2-7, with 13 bases fitting TRBD2. Germline CDR1 reads SNHLY; CDR2 reads FYNNEI. V gave up 4 bases and J gave up 6 bases; unmatched junction bases: 3. The CDR3 covers 14 residues. The CDR3 sequence: CASSAGTSGIEQYF. DNA of the CDR3: TGTGCCAGCAGTGCCGGGACTAGCGGGATCGAGCAGTACTTC.